Below, 17 T cell receptor beta chains from the same sample are listed, as sequenced in a study of cytomegalovirus exposure and HLA in healthy donors. The assay was immunoSEQ multiplex PCR, and TCRdb's table has in-frame clones only and misses some. The data contain about 130,000 clones, about nine tenths of them singletons. Sequencing was done on a sample of PBMCs. The receptors were sampled from a man aged 25-45 years in good health and CMV-seronegative.

The chain links TRBV5-8 to TRBJ1-2; 9 positions agree with TRBD1. This CDR3 contains 14 residues. CDR1 and CDR2 (germline): SGHTS, YDEGEE. The ends lost 2 bases at V and 2 bases at J; junction bases unmatched: 1. The CDR3 DNA sequence: TGTGCCAGCAGCTTCGGACAGGGGAACTATGGCTACACCTTC. It encodes CASSFGQGNYGYTF. Full variable domain (missing parts from reference TRBV5-8 and TRBJ1-2): EAGVTQSPTHLIKTRGQQATLRCSPISGHTSVYWYQQALGLGLQFLLWYDEGEERNRGNFPPRFSGRQFPNYSSELNVNALELEDSALYLCASSFGQGNYGYTFGSGTRLTVV.

The V gene is TRBV4-3, the J gene TRBJ2-2; 10 positions match TRBD1. The CDR3 runs 15 residues. In germline, CDR1 is LGHNA, CDR2 YSLEER. The V and J ends lost 4 bases and 6 bases, in that order; junction bases with no gene match: 5. Here the CDR3 reads CASSPRDRGPGELFF. The DNA for the CDR3 is TGCGCCAGCAGCCCCCGGGACAGGGGTCCCGGGGAGCTGTTTTTT.

The genes are TRBV27 and TRBJ1-1; 8 nucleotides agree with TRBD1. The junction had 4 bases not matched to a gene; V was cut back by 3 bases and J by 1 base. In germline, CDR1 is MNHEY, CDR2 SMNVEV (reference sequence). CDR3 length: 15 residues. The CDR3 loop is CASSLVQGANTEAFF. The CDR3 DNA reads as TGTGCCAGCAGTTTGGTCCAGGGGGCGAACACTGAAGCTTTCTTT.

This chain joins TRBV5-4 and TRBJ1-2, with a possible D match to TRBD1 (6 bases). This CDR3 comprises 16 residues. CDR1 and CDR2 from the germline V gene are SGHNT and YYREEE (reference sequence). Trimming stripped 2 bases from V and 8 bases from J, with 22 bases between. The CDR3 DNA follows: TGTGCCAGCAGCTTCGGGCCCGGGCAGGGGAAGGTCGGCTACACCTTC. Translated: CASSFGPGQGKVGYTF.

The chain recombines TRBV9 with TRBJ2-6; D ambiguous. There are 14 residues in the CDR3. The ends were cut back, 4 bases at V and 0 bases at J, with 5 bases in the middle. CDR1 and CDR2 from the germline V gene are SGDLS and YYNGEE. The CDR3 protein is CASSPRSGANVLTF. CDR3 nucleotide sequence: TGTGCCAGCAGCCCCCGCTCTGGGGCCAACGTCCTGACTTTC.

V is TRBV9 and J is TRBJ2-3; TRBD2 is a possible D gene (5 bases). V was pared by 3 bases and J by 10 bases, with 12 bases between. Germline CDR1 and CDR2: SGDLS and YYNGEE. This CDR3 contains 12 residues. In DNA, the CDR3 is TGTGCCAGCAGCGATAGAGGGTATGCGCAGTATTTT. Translation gives CASSDRGYAQYF.

The table lists this clone with a few counts. The chain employs TRBV6-5 and TRBJ1-2; a possible D gene is TRBD1 (5 bases). V dropped 6 bases and J dropped 8 bases, with 19 bases sitting between them. The CDR3 spans 14 residues. CDR1 is MNHEY and CDR2 is SVGAGI in the germline V gene. The CDR3 sequence is CASRFAEGRRGYTF. The CDR3 DNA reads as TGTGCCAGCAGGTTTGCGGAGGGGCGCCGAGGCTACACCTTC.

The V and J genes are TRBV2 and TRBJ1-5; 8 positions agree with TRBD1. CDR1 and CDR2 from the germline V gene are SNHLY and FYNNEI. The trim removed 1 base at V and 6 bases at J, leaving 11 bases unmatched. The CDR3 is 17 amino acids. In DNA form, the CDR3 reads TGTGCCAGCAGTGAAGGCCCAGGACAGGGAATACGTCAGCCCCAGCATTTT. Translating gives CASSEGPGQGIRQPQHF.

The genes are TRBV6-5 and TRBJ2-5; 12 positions match TRBD2. This CDR3 spans 14 amino acids. Per the germline V gene, CDR1 is MNHEY and CDR2 is SVGAGI. V lost 6 bases and J lost 5; bases outside the gene matches: 4. The CDR3: CASSRLAGAETQYF. Written as DNA, the CDR3 is TGTGCCAGCAGCCGACTAGCGGGGGCTGAGACCCAGTACTTC.

This clone came up once. CDR3 in DNA: TGTGCCAGCAGTTTGGGGGCCCCGACCGGGGAGCTGTTTTTT. It encodes CASSLGAPTGELFF. The chain carries TRBV27 and TRBJ2-2; tentatively, D is TRBD1 (6 bases). The germline CDR1 and CDR2 sequences are MNHEY and SMNVEV (reference sequence). Trimming took 3 bases from V and 5 from J, leaving 10 bases between them. The CDR3 spans 14 residues.

The gene calls are TRBV6-4 and TRBJ2-1, with a tentative D call TRBD1 (6 bases). This CDR3 has 14 residues. The germline V gene has CDR1 MRHNA and CDR2 SNTAGT. V lost 4 bases and J 4 bases, leaving 11 bases between the germline ends. The CDR3 region is CASSVNRDYNEQFF. For the CDR3, the DNA is TGTGCCAGCAGTGTAAACAGGGATTACAATGAGCAGTTCTTC.

V gene TRBV7-9 combines with J gene TRBJ2-5; D uncertain. The CDR3 contains 12 residues. Germline V gene lookup returns CDR1 SEHNR and CDR2 FQNEAQ (reference sequence). The ends were cut back, 4 bases at V and 5 bases at J, with 8 bases in the middle. CDR3 coding DNA: TGTGCCAGCAGCTGGGCGTGGGAGACCCAGTACTTC. The encoded protein is CASSWAWETQYF. The full variable domain, in which reference TRBV7-9 and TRBJ2-5 provide the parts outside the CDR3, is DTGVSQNPRHKITKRGQNVTFRCDPISEHNRLYWYRQTLGQGPEFLTYFQNEAQLEKSRLLSDRFSAERPKGSFSTLEIQRTEQGDSAMYLCASSWAWETQYFGPGTRLLVL.

This chain connects TRBV7-9 to TRBJ1-4; D is unresolved. Germline CDR1 and CDR2: SEHNR and FQNEAQ (reference sequence). The CDR3 length is 15 residues. Trimming pared 0 bases from V and 4 bases from J, leaving 9 bases between. CDR3 amino acids: CASSLARYYNEKLFF. The CDR3 region has the DNA TGTGCCAGCAGCTTAGCCCGGTACTATAATGAAAAACTGTTTTTT.

The rearrangement links TRBV7-8 to TRBJ1-6; possible D gene TRBD1, 6 bases. The CDR3 consists of 16 residues. Germline loops: CDR1 SGHVS, CDR2 FQNEAQ. The germline V and J ends were trimmed by 5 bases and 2 bases, with 13 bases remaining between them. The DNA for the CDR3 is TGTGCCAGCAGCCGACAGGCCCCCACCTATAATTCACCCCTCCACTTT. This codes for CASSRQAPTYNSPLHF.

The chain couples TRBV4-1 to TRBJ2-7; the match to TRBD1 covers 9 bases. The CDR3 totals 13 residues. V trimming: 5 bases; J trimming: 5 bases; junction bases outside the gene matches: 4. Germline CDR1 is MGHRA and CDR2 is YSYEKL. CDR3 bases: TGCGCCAGCAGCTGGGACAGGGCCCACGAGCAGTACTTC. Translated, it gives CASSWDRAHEQYF.

The chain joins TRBV6-5 to TRBJ1-6; 10 nucleotides match TRBD1. CDR3 length: 14 residues. Germline-derived CDR1 and CDR2 are MNHEY and SVGAGI. V lost 6 bases and J lost 9; bases outside the gene matches: 5. DNA for the CDR3: TGTGCCAGCAGGAGGACAGGGGGAAGTTCACCCCTCCACTTT. Amino acid sequence: CASRRTGGSSPLHF.

The chain employs TRBV4-3 and TRBJ2-1; 7 bases align to TRBD2. This CDR3 contains 14 residues. From germline, CDR1 is LGHNA and CDR2 YSLEER. Trimming removed 3 bases from V and 7 bases from J; junction bases left unmatched: 6. The CDR3 spells CASSQDGEGNEQFF. DNA for the CDR3: TGCGCCAGCAGCCAGGATGGGGAGGGTAATGAGCAGTTCTTC.